This T cell receptor beta chain emerged from a study of blood T cell repertoires in COVID-19. V was clipped by 0 bases and J by 0 bases; unmatched bases: 15. Germline CDR1 reads MGHRA; CDR2 reads YSYEKL. The CDR3 runs 21 residues. Using immunoSEQ multiplex PCR, the repertoire was profiled, and TCRdb retains in-frame clones only, with some absent. The data contain 100,000 to 150,000 clones, around 86% of them seen just once; the ten biggest clones take up about 10%. This chain links TRBV4-1 with TRBJ2-1, with 9 bases matching TRBD1. Material for sequencing was peripheral blood. This TCR was recovered from a woman aged 70-85 years with COVID-19, enrolled during active disease. DNA for the CDR3: TGCGCCAGCAGCCAAGAAGTAGGGACAGGGTACCCTACTAGCTCCTACAATGAGCAGTTCTTC. Translating it yields CASSQEVGTGYPTSSYNEQFF.